The 14 T cell receptor beta chains reported below all come from one sample, sequenced in a study of post-analysis software for immune sequencing data. Whole-study findings and limits: Roughly five TRBV segments were significantly more frequent in patients than in controls. TRBV5-6, TRBV5-1 and TRBV20-1 were among these segments.

TCR beta cDNA libraries had unique molecular identifiers. Via MiXCR, TCRdb re-called the PCR reads, giving one row per CDR3 protein. The table includes hundreds of thousands of distinct CDR3 sequences, 39% detected once. These receptors are not linked to any known antigen. Material: blood. Receptor source: a girl aged 2-9 years with multiple sclerosis.

There are a few counts of this clonotype. The genes are TRBV29-1 and TRBJ1-2; D is unclear. V was shortened by 1 base and J by 6 bases, with 9 bases between the two germline ends. Germline-derived CDR1 and CDR2 are SQVTM and ANQGSEA. This CDR3 comprises 12 residues. The CDR3, as DNA: TGCAGCGTTGAAGCGGTCGGGCATGGCTACACCTTC. As protein: CSVEAVGHGYTF.

The J gene is TRBJ1-2, the V gene TRBV10-3; the D gene is possibly TRBD1 (6 bases). The CDR3 contains 14 residues. With 5 bases removed from V and 3 bases from J, the gap between germline ends came to 13 bases. Germline V lookup: CDR1 ENHRY, CDR2 SYGVKD. In nucleotides, the CDR3 is TGTGCCATCAGTACAGGGCTCCGTGACTATGGCTACACCTTC. It yields the protein CAISTGLRDYGYTF.

The CDR3 spells CASSPISNYGYTF. CDR3 sequence (DNA): TGTGCCAGCAGCCCGATCTCTAACTATGGCTACACCTTC. This chain uses TRBV7-9 with TRBJ1-2; D is undetermined. This CDR3 is built from 13 residues. V dropped 5 bases and J dropped 0 bases, with 7 bases sitting between them. Germline-derived CDR1 and CDR2 are SEHNR and FQNEAQ (reference sequence).

The gene calls are TRBV5-1 and TRBJ2-2; no definite D call. The V gene lost 0 bases and the J gene lost 0 bases, with 6 bases spanning the gap. The germline gives CDR1 SGHRS, CDR2 YFSETQ. CDR3 length: 15 amino acids. This CDR3 is CASSLESSNTGELFF. The CDR3 region has the DNA TGCGCCAGCAGCTTGGAAAGTTCGAACACCGGGGAGCTGTTTTTT.

This chain connects TRBV29-1 to TRBJ2-1; D is ambiguous. The V end lost 4 bases, the J end lost 4 bases, and 8 bases lay between the germline ends. Germline V gene data show CDR1 as SQVTM and CDR2 as ANQGSEA. This CDR3 is 12 amino acids long. Written as DNA, the CDR3 is TGCAGCGTTGGCGGATGGTACAATGAGCAGTTCTTC. It specifies CSVGGWYNEQFF.

This clonotype was picked up a small number of times. This chain links TRBV9 with TRBJ2-4; D might be TRBD1 (7 bases). The CDR3 has 15 amino acids. Trimming removed 0 bases at V and 7 bases at J, with 14 bases between. Looked up from germline, CDR1 is SGDLS and CDR2 is YYNGEE. The CDR3: CASSVGGQRVNIQYF. The DNA for the CDR3 is TGTGCCAGCAGCGTAGGGGGACAGCGGGTGAACATTCAGTACTTC.

The V call is TRBV27, the J call TRBJ2-7; D might be TRBD2 (6 bases). The CDR3 is 14 residues long. Trimming shortened V by 0 bases and J by 0 bases, and 6 bases separated the two germline ends. From germline, CDR1 is MNHEY and CDR2 SMNVEV (reference sequence). CDR3 region: CASSLSGLSYEQYF. The CDR3 coding sequence is TGTGCCAGCAGTTTATCGGGACTCTCCTACGAGCAGTACTTC.

Only one count was recorded for this clonotype. V gene TRBV6-5 combines with J gene TRBJ2-1; D is perhaps TRBD2 (6 bases). The germline gives CDR1 MNHEY, CDR2 SVGAGI. V lost 8 bases to trimming and J lost 4 bases, with 18 bases between them. The CDR3 is 15 residues long. CDR3 sequence: CASRGSAPNYNEQFF. DNA for the CDR3: TGTGCCAGCCGGGGGTCGGCCCCTAATTACAATGAGCAGTTCTTC.

In regard to this clonotype: An end of the junction does not agree with germline; a read error may underlie this. The rearrangement joins TRBV28 to TRBJ1-2, with D perhaps TRBD1 (6 bases). This CDR3 is 15 amino acids long. Looked up from germline, CDR1 is MDHEN and CDR2 is SYDVKM. The CDR3 sequence: CAGSSGDTDRVGYTF. CDR3 DNA: TGTGCCGGCAGTTCAGGGGACACGGACCGCGTAGGCTACACCTTC.

Only a few counts were recorded for this clonotype. This chain connects TRBV20-1 to TRBJ2-1, with D possibly being TRBD1 (6 bases). Trimming stripped 1 base from V and 1 base from J, with 20 bases between. This CDR3 has 18 amino acids. Germline V lookup: CDR1 DFQATT, CDR2 SNEGSKA (reference sequence). Here the CDR3 DNA reads TGCAGTGCTAGAGTACGGGGCAGGGGCAGCCCTTCCTACAATGAGCAGTTCTTC. Translated, it gives CSARVRGRGSPSYNEQFF.

Concerning this clonotype: Compared with germline, one end of the junction differs, possibly owing to a read error. V and J are TRBV7-9 and TRBJ1-2; 7 bases fit TRBD1. This CDR3 has 14 amino acids. CDR1 SEHNR and CDR2 FQNEAQ come from the germline V gene (reference sequence). DNA of the CDR3: TGTGCCAGCAGCCGGGACAGCTTTTCCTATAGCTACACCTTC. It translates to CASSRDSFSYSYTF. The variable domain in full, completed from reference TRBV7-9 and TRBJ1-2, reads DTGVSQNPRHKITKRGQNVTFRCDPISEHNRLYWYRQTLGQGPEFLTYFQNEAQLEKSRLLSDRFSAERPKGSFSTLEIQRTEQGDSAMYLCASSRDSFSYSYTFGSGTRLTVV.

This clonotype has more than one count but fewer than ten. The J gene is TRBJ2-7, the V gene TRBV28; 7 bases match TRBD1. The CDR3 has 16 residues. Germline V gene lookup returns CDR1 MDHEN and CDR2 SYDVKM. The trim removed 9 bases at V and 3 bases at J, leaving 17 bases unmatched. The CDR3 DNA reads as TGTGCCAGTCCACCCTCGGAGACGGGACAGTACTACGAGCAGTACTTC. Its protein is CASPPSETGQYYEQYF.

This clonotype was picked up a small number of times. The V and J genes are TRBV5-6 and TRBJ2-7; the D gene is possibly TRBD2 (5 bases). Trimming removed 1 base at V and 3 bases at J, with 14 bases between. CDR1 and CDR2 (germline): SGHDT, YYEEEE. The CDR3 has 15 residues. The CDR3 spells CASSLTAPGNYEQYF. For the CDR3, the DNA is TGTGCCAGCAGCTTGACGGCCCCGGGGAACTACGAGCAGTACTTC.

The chain is built from TRBV7-8 and TRBJ2-3; D is undetermined. From germline, CDR1 is SGHVS and CDR2 FQNEAQ. Trimming left V 5 bases short and J 4 bases short, with 13 bases between. The CDR3 sequence is 14 residues long. The CDR3: CASSNRKASDTQYF. The CDR3 DNA reads TGTGCCAGCAGCAACCGAAAAGCGTCAGATACGCAGTATTTT.